Listed here are 5 T cell receptor beta chains from one sample, sequenced in a study of beta chain features in type 1 diabetes. Study-wide results and limits: TCRB CDR3s from Type 1 diabetes patients were moderately but significantly shorter in all four CD4+ subsets.

Investigators reverse transcribed all isolated RNA, so they sequenced expressed TCRB transcripts. Data came from immunoSEQ multiplex PCR; TCRdb stores just in-frame clones and leaves some out. This sample has more than 300,000 clones; roughly an eighth occur once, and the top ten carry 0.0095% to 0.011%. The antigens for these receptors are not known. The sequenced material came from naive CD4+ T cells from blood. These receptors were taken from a young woman with type 1 diabetes.

For this clone: The same CDR3 can be traced to other DNA sequences in this sample. The chain carries TRBV7-2 and TRBJ2-7; unclear D gene. Germline CDR1 and CDR2: SGHTA and FQGNSA. V was clipped by 0 bases and J by 4 bases, with 4 bases between them. This CDR3 is 12 amino acids long. CDR3 region: CASSLAQYEQYF. The CDR3 DNA is TGTGCCAGCAGCTTAGCGCAGTACGAGCAGTACTTC.

This clone was picked up a small number of times. The chain couples TRBV28 to TRBJ2-5; no definite D call. V was cut by 4 bases and J by 9 bases, with 12 bases left in between. Germline CDR1 is MDHEN and CDR2 is SYDVKM. The length of the CDR3 is 12 residues. The CDR3 spells CASSSATAAQYF. CDR3 DNA: TGTGCCAGCAGTTCCGCGACGGCGGCCCAGTACTTC. Combining the CDR3 with reference TRBV28 and TRBJ2-5 gives the whole variable domain DVKVTQSSRYLVKRTGEKVFLECVQDMDHENMFWYRQDPGLGLRLIYFSYDVKMKEKGDIPEGYSVSREKKERFSLILESASTNQTSMYLCASSSATAAQYFGPGTRLLVL.

The chain couples TRBV5-1 to TRBJ1-1, with 8 bases lining up with TRBD1. The CDR3 extends over 14 amino acids. Germline lookup yields CDR1 SGHRS and CDR2 YFSETQ. V shed 6 bases and J 0 bases; nucleotides not matched to a gene: 4. The CDR3 protein is CASKRTGMNTEAFF. The CDR3 DNA reads TGCGCCAGCAAAAGGACAGGGATGAACACTGAAGCTTTCTTT.

The chain links TRBV30 to TRBJ1-2; D not certain. The CDR3 is 11 residues long. V was cut by 1 base and J by 5 bases, with 5 bases left in between. In germline, CDR1 is GTSNPN, CDR2 SVGIG (reference sequence). The CDR3: CAWSAYYGYTF. CDR3 DNA: TGTGCCTGGAGTGCCTATTATGGCTACACCTTC.

The V and J genes are TRBV12-5 and TRBJ1-2, with a possible D match to TRBD1 (5 bases). V was cut by 0 bases and J by 3 bases, with 11 bases left in between. This CDR3 has 15 residues. The germline CDR1 and CDR2 sequences are LGHNT and FRNRAP. CDR3 residues: CASGLVPRGDYGYTF. DNA of the CDR3: TGTGCTAGTGGTTTGGTCCCGCGGGGGGACTATGGCTACACCTTC.